This TCR beta chain derives from a study of cytomegalovirus exposure and HLA in healthy donors. Germline CDR1 is SGDLS and CDR2 is YYNGEE. This CDR3 is built from 15 residues. V was pared by 0 bases and J by 4 bases, with 11 bases between. The primer mix had 60 Vbeta and 13 Jbeta primers. The method was immunoSEQ multiplex PCR; TCRdb's version includes in-frame clones alone and lacks a portion of them. The sample consists of around 200,000 clones, approximately 67% of them appearing once. The chain combines TRBV9 with TRBJ2-1; the D gene is possibly TRBD1 (6 bases). The receptor was derived from a man aged 40-50 years in good health and CMV-seronegative. The specimen was PBMCs. CDR3 residues: CASSVGQGRYNEQFF. CDR3 nucleotide sequence: TGTGCCAGCAGCGTAGGGCAGGGGCGTTACAATGAGCAGTTCTTC.